This T cell receptor (beta chain) derives from a study of blood T cell repertoires in COVID-19. Study-wide background: In each case, the material was cDNA or gDNA derived from T cells, B-cell-depleted T cells, or PBMCs.

As handled by the study authors: How many nucleated cells were present was estimated from reference gene primer amplification. Measured with immunoSEQ multiplex PCR; TCRdb has only the in-frame clones, and not every one. The V and J calls and clone size come from that table; D and trimming were worked out from the DNA. The sample shows about 270,000 clones, about 83% of them seen only once. Germline CDR1 LNHDA, CDR2 SQIVND (reference sequence). V dropped 5 bases and J dropped 1 base, with 8 bases sitting between them. There are 13 residues in the CDR3. The sample taken for sequencing was peripheral blood. This receptor was identified in a woman aged 45-65 years who had recovered from COVID-19. V and J are TRBV19 and TRBJ1-1; D is unresolved. CDR3 sequence (DNA): TGTGCCAGTAGTGCGGTGGGGAACACTGAAGCTTTCTTT. Encoded protein: CASSAVGNTEAFF.